Given below is one TCR beta chain in context. Its specific antigen is unknown. The sample holds no much larger clone one base away, and base qualities are not on file. This specimen belongs to a study of CD8 T cells in Susac syndrome (dated by TCRdb to the late 2010s). Study-level background: The study used repertoire sequencing to test whether antigen drove CD8+ T cell activation and differentiation in Susac syndrome. Points the paper makes about the study in general: The TCR sequencing and HLA analysis was acknowledged to have included a relatively small number of individuals.

RNA was extracted using the RNeasy kit, and roughly 0.5 to 1 microgram was reverse transcribed with random hexamers. The immunoSEQ multiplex PCR assay, which covers 54 Vbeta and 13 Jbeta segments, was used to amplify TCR beta CDR3 regions. To correct PCR amplification bias, a synthetic template baseline was used for both primer optimization and computational correction. Per the source publication's procedure: Reads were annotated to V, D and J genes per IMGT and analyzed with immunoSEQ Analyzer, keeping only productive sequences. Clonality was computed as one minus Shannon entropy normalized by log2 of the number of productive unique sequences. Public and private clones were assessed among the 100 most prevalent clones of each patient and control. Susac-specific clones were defined as absent from healthy and MS cohorts, over a thousand published viral clones and other ImmuneACCESS disease sequences. TCRdb cleaned the public reads at Q25 with fastp, built clones with MiXCR and kept in-frame beta chains. All rows with the same CDR3 protein become a single entry with the most common DNA and genes. The V and J calls reflect TCRdb's pipeline rather than the authors' work. This sample has approximately 210,000 distinct CDR3 sequences in its table, and about 95% of those were observed once. The ten most abundant clones make up roughly 0.1% of the sample.

Peripheral blood CD8+ and CD4+ T cells from healthy donors, Susac syndrome patients and multiple sclerosis patients were profiled by high-throughput TCR beta sequencing. The multiple sclerosis controls were treatment-naive patients who had stable or active relapsing-remitting disease and met the revised McDonald criteria. Bulk CD8+ and CD4+ T cells were purified by magnetic negative isolation, whereas CD8+ TEMRA cells were enriched by FACS. Blood was collected in EDTA tubes and processed within 24 hours, with PBMCs isolated through density gradient centrifugation. PBMCs destined for TCR sequencing were cryopreserved in liquid nitrogen and later thawed in a 37 °C water bath. The sorted or isolated CD4+, CD8+ and CD8+ TEMRA cells reached a purity of at least 90%. Spanning cysteine to phenylalanine, the CDR3 consists of 16 amino acids. CDR3 DNA only is kept here, 48 bases in frame from base 1. The germline V and J ends show losses of 3 bases and 9 bases respectively, and no gene match explains 16 bases of the junction. CDR1 and CDR2 (SEHNR, FQNEAQ) derive from the germline V gene (reference sequence).

The sequencing sample was made of CD4+ T cells from PBMCs. The clonotype comes from a human donor with multiple sclerosis. This chain joins TRBV7-9 to TRBJ2-7; TRBD2 matches 8 bases in the middle. The nucleotides read TGTGCCAGCAGCTTTGTGGTCCGGGGGGGATCAGGGTTGCAGTACTTC. Its coded protein is CASSFVVRGGSGLQYF.